This is a list of T cell receptor beta chains from one sample in a study of cytomegalovirus exposure and HLA in healthy donors. Using immunoSEQ multiplex PCR, the repertoire was profiled, and TCRdb retains in-frame clones only, with some absent. The table has tens of thousands of clones, 80% to 90% seen once. The specimen was PBMCs. The origin of the receptors is a woman younger than 45 in good health and CMV-seronegative. CDR3s include the opening cysteine and the closing phenylalanine or tryptophan. The D gene is left open where the match is weak. Clone size appears in some rows only: once, few, many, or a class for an expanded clone.

abundance,d_gene,v_gene,j_gene,CDR3nt,CDR3aa
NA,NA,TRBV19,TRBJ1-5,TGTGCCAGTAGTATATTTGGCCAGGGGCCGGGTCAGCCCCAGCATTTT,CASSIFGQGPGQPQHF
NA,NA,TRBV6-1,TRBJ2-3,TGTGCCAGCAGTGTGCGTTACAGGGAGATGCAGTATTTT,CASSVRYREMQYF
once,TRBD1,TRBV4-3,TRBJ1-6,TGCGCCAGCAGCCAGGACAGGGCCGGGAATTCACCCCTCCACTTT,CASSQDRAGNSPLHF
NA,NA,TRBV7-8,TRBJ2-2,TGTGCCAGCAGCGTACTGCAGGGGCACACCGGGGAGCTGTTTTTT,CASSVLQGHTGELFF
NA,TRBD1,TRBV4-1,TRBJ2-5,TGCGCCAGCAGCCAAGATGGGGCAGGGGGCGGGGAGACCCAGTACTTC,CASSQDGAGGGETQYF
NA,NA,TRBV28,TRBJ1-2,TGTGCCAGCAGTTTGCGGGGTCTCGCCTTC,CASSLRGLAF
once,TRBD1,TRBV5-1,TRBJ2-2,TGCGCCAGCAGCCCGACAGGGTACACCGGGGAGCTGTTTTTT,CASSPTGYTGELFF
NA,NA,TRBV2,TRBJ1-5,TGTGCCAGCAGTGGACAGAAAGATAGCAATCAGCCCCAGCATTTT,CASSGQKDSNQPQHF
NA,TRBD1,TRBV19,TRBJ1-1,TGTGCCAGCAACAGGGGTTCCATCCGTCCTAACTCGAACACTGAAGCTTTCTTT,CASNRGSIRPNSNTEAFF
NA,TRBD2,TRBV9,TRBJ2-1,TGTGCCAGCAGCGTAGCTTCGGGGGGGGCTAAAGTTTCCAATGAGCAGTTCTTC,CASSVASGGAKVSNEQFF
NA,TRBD2,TRBV9,TRBJ2-5,TGTGCCAGCAGCGTAGGTCTCCCTCGGACTAGCGGGAGGGGTTCCCAAGAGACCCAGTACTTC,CASSVGLPRTSGRGSQETQYF
NA,NA,TRBV4-3,TRBJ1-4,TGCGCCAGCAGCCAAAAACTGATTGAGGGTCCCTATGAAAAACTGTTTTTT,CASSQKLIEGPYEKLFF
NA,NA,TRBV25-1,TRBJ2-7,TGTGCCGAGGGGGGGGGCGAGCAGTACTTC,CAEGGGEQYF
NA,TRBD1,TRBV7-2,TRBJ1-2,TGTGCCAGCAGCCCTCGGACAGGGTATGGCTACACCTTC,CASSPRTGYGYTF
NA,TRBD2,TRBV11-3,TRBJ2-7,TGTGCCAGCAGCCAAAGCGGGAGGGCCACCGAGCAGTACTTC,CASSQSGRATEQYF
NA,NA,TRBV7-2,TRBJ2-2,TGTGCCAGCAGCTTAGAGGGGTCAATCACCGGGGAGCTGTTTTTT,CASSLEGSITGELFF
NA,NA,TRBV7-2,TRBJ2-2,TGTGCCAGCAGCTTATCACGGGAGCGGACCGGGGAGCTGTTTTTT,CASSLSRERTGELFF
NA,NA,TRBV7-2,TRBJ1-1,TGTGCCAGCAGCTTAGCGAAGGGGGGGCGTCAGACTGAAGCTTTCTTT,CASSLAKGGRQTEAFF
NA,TRBD2,TRBV5-4,TRBJ2-1,TGTGCCAGCAGCTTCCCGGGACGGGGACTAGCGGGAACATATGAGCAGTTCTTC,CASSFPGRGLAGTYEQFF
NA,TRBD1,TRBV2,TRBJ1-6,TGTGCCAGCAGCGCCGGGACAGCACTTAATTCACCCCTCCACTTT,CASSAGTALNSPLHF
NA,TRBD1,TRBV7-9,TRBJ2-2,TGTGCCAGCAGCTTACCCAGGACAGGGACAGTGGTGCGACCCGGGGAGCTGTTTTTT,CASSLPRTGTVVRPGELFF
NA,NA,TRBV18,TRBJ2-7,TGTGCCAGCTCACCACCGCTAACTCCGGGACAAGCCTACGAGCAGTACTTC,CASSPPLTPGQAYEQYF
NA,NA,TRBV5-4,TRBJ1-1,TGTGCCAGCAGCTTAAGGGGGAGCACTGAAGCTTTCTTT,CASSLRGSTEAFF
once,NA,TRBV14,TRBJ2-1,TGTGCCAGCAGCCAAGGCCCAGGGTCGAATGAGCAGTTCTTC,CASSQGPGSNEQFF
NA,NA,TRBV30,TRBJ1-6,TGTGCCTGGCGAGCCCAGGCGGGTTCACCCCTCCACTTT,CAWRAQAGSPLHF
NA,TRBD1,TRBV5-8,TRBJ1-5,TGTGCCAGCAGCCCTGATCTAGGACAGGGGTTTAGATGGGATCAGCCCCAGCATTTT,CASSPDLGQGFRWDQPQHF
NA,TRBD2,TRBV4-2,TRBJ2-7,TGTGCCAGCAGCCAAGGACTAGCGGGAGCCTACGAGCAGTACTTC,CASSQGLAGAYEQYF
NA,NA,TRBV30,TRBJ2-5,TGTGCCTGGAGTGTACTAGGGTTGGCAGAGACCCAGTACTTC,CAWSVLGLAETQYF
NA,NA,TRBV19,TRBJ2-7,TGTGCCAGTAGTATTGACGGGGCCTACGAGCAGTACTTC,CASSIDGAYEQYF
NA,NA,TRBV7-3,TRBJ1-3,TGTGCCAGCAGCTTAACGGCCAGGGACTCTGGAAACACCATATATTTT,CASSLTARDSGNTIYF
NA,TRBD1,TRBV28,TRBJ1-4,TGTGCCAGCAGGCCTACAGGGGACCCACAAAAACTGTTTTTT,CASRPTGDPQKLFF
NA,NA,TRBV7-8,TRBJ2-5,TGTGCCAGCAGCTTCGAGAGGCCCCGAGGGACCCAGTACTTC,CASSFERPRGTQYF
NA,NA,TRBV29-1,TRBJ2-7,TGCAGCGTTGGAGACCTATACGAGCAGTACTTC,CSVGDLYEQYF
NA,TRBD1,TRBV5-8,TRBJ2-7,TGTGCCAGCAGCTTTAGGGACAGGAGCTACGAGCAGTACTTC,CASSFRDRSYEQYF
NA,TRBD1,TRBV2,TRBJ1-2,TGTGCCAGCAGGTCCCGAGACAGGGTGAGCTACACCTTC,CASRSRDRVSYTF
NA,NA,TRBV30,TRBJ1-1,TGTGCCTGGAGTAGCAGGGGTGAAGCTTTCTTT,CAWSSRGEAFF
NA,NA,TRBV5-1,TRBJ1-1,TGCGCCAGCAGCTTGGGGGGGGTAGGGAACACTGAAGCTTTCTTT,CASSLGGVGNTEAFF
NA,NA,TRBV6-5,TRBJ1-1,TGTGGAACACAGGGAGATTCTGAAGCTTTCTTT,CGTQGDSEAFF
NA,NA,TRBV21-1,TRBJ2-7,TGTGCCAGCAGCATTACCTACGAGCAGTACTTC,CASSITYEQYF
few,TRBD1,TRBV6-6,TRBJ2-1,TGTGCCAGCAGCTTGGGACAGCCTCCGTTGCGGTTCTTC,CASSLGQPPLRFF
NA,TRBD1,TRBV27,TRBJ2-7,TGTGCCAGCAGTTTATCGCGACAGGGGGGTTACGAGCAGTACTTC,CASSLSRQGGYEQYF
once,NA,TRBV28,TRBJ1-1,TGTGCCAGCAGTCCCTGGACTAACACTGAAGCTTTCTTT,CASSPWTNTEAFF
NA,TRBD1,TRBV18,TRBJ1-1,TGTGCCAGCTCAGATCAAACAGGGGGCACTGAAGCTTTCTTT,CASSDQTGGTEAFF
NA,NA,TRBV27,TRBJ1-1,TGTGCCAGCAGTTTTTTTATAGGTGGGCTGGCGACTGAAGCTTTCTTT,CASSFFIGGLATEAFF
NA,NA,TRBV6-5,TRBJ2-5,TGTGCCAGCAGTGATCAGGGCCTTAGGGAGACCCAGTACTTC,CASSDQGLRETQYF